A single sample is the source of the 27 T cell receptor beta chains below, sequenced in a study of blood T cell repertoires in COVID-19 (dated by TCRdb to the early 2020s). Libraries came from the immunoSEQ multiplex PCR assay. As stored in TCRdb, this immuneACCESS dataset retains in-frame rearrangements with V and J assigned. A fraction of the clones does not appear; measured against another copy, unresolved V genes explain less than half of the discrepancy, and the remainder lacks a known reason. The sample includes a few hundred thousand clones, with around 87% observed a single time. The top ten clones comprise over 9.5% of the sample. The sample comprised peripheral blood. The receptors here all came from a woman aged 25 to 39 with COVID-19, enrolled during active disease.

This clone was detected only once. J is TRBJ2-2 and V is TRBV6-6, with TRBD2 matching 13 bases. This CDR3 contains 16 residues. CDR1 is MNHNY and CDR2 is SVGAGI in the germline V gene (reference sequence). V was pared by 3 bases and J by 6 bases, with 4 bases of the junction left unmatched. The chain's CDR3 is CASSYTSGRASGELFF. The CDR3 bases are TGTGCCAGCAGTTATACTAGCGGGAGGGCCTCCGGGGAGCTGTTTTTT.

This rearrangement joins TRBV3-1 (or the pseudogene TRBV3-2) to TRBJ2-2; 13 bases are a match to TRBD2. CDR3 size: 17 residues. Germline values: CDR1 LGHDT, CDR2 YNNKEL (reference sequence). The ends lost 5 bases at V and 2 bases at J; junction bases unmatched: 5. The DNA of the CDR3 is TGTGCCAGCAGCAGACTAGCGGGAGGACTAAACACCGGGGAGCTGTTTTTT. The encoded protein is CASSRLAGGLNTGELFF.

The V call is TRBV6-2 or TRBV6-3, the J call TRBJ1-1; D perhaps matches TRBD1 (5 bases). There are 15 residues in the CDR3. V dropped 0 bases and J dropped 7 bases, with 15 bases sitting between them. CDR1 is MNHEY, CDR2 SVGEGT, per germline. CDR3 nucleotide sequence: TGTGCCAGCAGTTACTCGAGTGGGGGGAGCTATGAAGCTTTCTTT. Amino acids: CASSYSSGGSYEAFF.

The J gene is TRBJ1-4, the V gene TRBV4-1, with no clear D. CDR3 length: 16 amino acids. From germline, CDR1 is MGHRA and CDR2 YSYEKL. V lost 6 bases, J lost 0 bases, and 14 bases lay in between. The chain's CDR3 is CASSHTSSATNEKLFF. In nucleotides, the CDR3 is TGCGCCAGCAGTCATACGAGCAGCGCAACTAATGAAAAACTGTTTTTT.

This clone was seen only a few times. V and J are TRBV28 and TRBJ1-5; TRBD1 might be the D (6 bases). The V gene's germline CDR1 is MDHEN and CDR2 SYDVKM. CDR3 length: 17 residues. Trimming left V 5 bases short and J 0 bases short, with 17 bases between. CDR3 sequence: CASSLTSTGYSNQPQHF. Written as DNA, the CDR3 is TGTGCCAGCAGTCTCACCTCAACAGGGTATAGCAATCAGCCCCAGCATTTT. The variable domain in full, with the rest retrieved from reference TRBV28 and TRBJ1-5, is DVKVTQSSRYLVKRTGEKVFLECVQDMDHENMFWYRQDPGLGLRLIYFSYDVKMKEKGDIPEGYSVSREKKERFSLILESASTNQTSMYLCASSLTSTGYSNQPQHFGDGTRLSIL.

The CDR3 DNA reads as TGTGCCATCAGTGAGTCTGCTAGCGGGAGTAATACGCAGTATTTT. Translation: CAISESASGSNTQYF. The V call is TRBV10-3, the J call TRBJ2-3; 10 bases are a match to TRBD2. CDR1 ENHRY and CDR2 SYGVKD come from the germline V gene. The ends lost 0 bases at V and 7 bases at J; junction bases unmatched: 4. The CDR3 loop spans 15 amino acids.

The chain employs TRBV2 and TRBJ2-2; a weak D match, TRBD2 (7 bases). Germline CDR1 and CDR2: SNHLY and FYNNEI. The V end was cut by 7 bases, the J end by 0 bases, with 15 bases between. There are 16 residues in the CDR3. Here the CDR3 reads CASTLRGAANTGELFF. Here the CDR3 DNA reads TGTGCCAGCACGTTACGGGGGGCCGCGAACACCGGGGAGCTGTTTTTT.

This chain connects TRBV4-3 to TRBJ1-4; D may be TRBD1 (5 bases). V lost 0 bases to trimming and J lost 6 bases, with 11 bases between them. The germline V gene has CDR1 LGHNA and CDR2 YSLEER. The CDR3 covers 15 residues. The CDR3: CASSQEGGGHEKLFF. The CDR3 coding sequence is TGCGCCAGCAGCCAAGAGGGGGGTGGTCATGAAAAACTGTTTTTT.

The chain is built from TRBV15 and TRBJ2-7; 8 positions match TRBD2. J lost 2 bases, V lost 0 bases, and 9 bases had no gene match. This CDR3 contains 17 residues. Germline V CDR1 and CDR2: LNHNV, YYDKDF (reference sequence). The CDR3 sequence is CATSREQIAGGTYEQYF. CDR3 coding DNA: TGTGCCACCAGCAGAGAACAAATTGCGGGAGGAACCTACGAGCAGTACTTC.

The chain is built from TRBV21-1 and TRBJ2-3; TRBD2, the table's D call, lacks a check against the DNA. TRBV21-1 is noted as a pseudogene. This CDR3 is 15 amino acids long. The CDR3 DNA sequence: TGTGCCAGCAGCAAAGACGGGAGGGCCCGGGATACGCAGTATTTT. Encoded protein: CASSKDGRARDTQYF.

The chain combines TRBV4-1 with TRBJ2-7, with D tentatively TRBD1 (6 bases). V lost 3 bases and J lost 0, with 9 bases in between. The CDR3 is made up of 14 amino acids. Germline V gene sequence: CDR1 MGHRA, CDR2 YSYEKL. Here the CDR3 DNA reads TGCGCCAGCAGCCACCAGGGGAGCTCCTACGAGCAGTACTTC. It specifies CASSHQGSSYEQYF.

The chain carries TRBV19 and TRBJ2-5, with D tentatively TRBD2 (8 bases). Per the germline V gene, CDR1 is LNHDA and CDR2 is SQIVND (reference sequence). The V end was cut by 2 bases, the J end by 0 bases, with 22 bases between. This CDR3 has 19 amino acids. The CDR3, as DNA: TGTGCCAGTAGTATAAGGGGGCACCAACTAGCGGCAAACCAAGAGACCCAGTACTTC. It yields the protein CASSIRGHQLAANQETQYF.

The V gene is TRBV19, the J gene TRBJ2-1; 8 bases are shared with TRBD1. J was trimmed by 6 bases and V by 4 bases; bases with no gene match: 8. CDR3 length: 15 amino acids. Germline V gene lookup returns CDR1 LNHDA and CDR2 SQIVND (reference sequence). For the CDR3, the DNA is TGTGCCAGTAGTAAAGGGACAGGAAGGGCCAATGAGCAGTTCTTC. Translated: CASSKGTGRANEQFF.

The chain joins TRBV7-9 to TRBJ2-7, with 7 bases lining up with TRBD1. The CDR3 totals 15 residues. V trimming: 2 bases; J trimming: 3 bases; junction bases outside the gene matches: 7. CDR1 and CDR2 (germline): SEHNR, FQNEAQ (reference sequence). CDR3 sequence: CASSLPGDRNYEQYF. In DNA form, the CDR3 reads TGTGCCAGCAGCTTACCTGGGGACAGAAACTACGAGCAGTACTTC.

V usage is TRBV5-1 and J usage is TRBJ2-1, with 8 bases aligning to TRBD2. V lost 0 bases and J lost 6; bases outside the gene matches: 8. The V gene's germline CDR1 is SGHRS and CDR2 YFSETQ. The CDR3 contains 16 residues. This CDR3 reads CASSLARTGGFNEQFF. CDR3 sequence (DNA): TGCGCCAGCAGCTTGGCCCGTACGGGAGGGTTCAATGAGCAGTTCTTC.

This chain connects TRBV7-2 to TRBJ2-5; 8 bases map to TRBD2. Germline assignment: CDR1 SGHTA and CDR2 FQGNSA. This CDR3 contains 16 residues. The V gene end was trimmed by 0 bases and the J gene end by 2 bases; junction bases not matched to a gene: 5. CDR3 bases: TGTGCCAGCAGCTTAGCACCGGGCGGGGGGCAAGAGACCCAGTACTTC. It yields the protein CASSLAPGGGQETQYF. The full variable domain, completed using reference TRBV7-2 and TRBJ2-5, is GAGVSQSPSNKVTEKGKDVELRCDPISGHTALYWYRQSLGQGLEFLIYFQGNSAPDKSGLPSDRFSAERTGGSVSTLTIQRTQQEDSAVYLCASSLAPGGGQETQYFGPGTRLLVL.

The rearrangement links TRBV24-1 to TRBJ2-1; D possibly corresponds to TRBD2 (6 bases). Germline CDR1 reads KGHDR; CDR2 reads SFDVKD. V was clipped by 7 bases and J by 10 bases, with 16 bases between them. The CDR3 contains 13 residues. This CDR3 is CATSSTLAGEQFF. As DNA, the CDR3 is TGTGCCACCAGCTCTACGCTTGCGGGGGAGCAGTTCTTC.

The J gene is TRBJ1-3, the V gene TRBV3-1 (or the pseudogene TRBV3-2); TRBD1 agrees at 10 bases. The CDR3 is 17 residues long. CDR1 is LGHDT, CDR2 YNNKEL, per germline (reference sequence). V lost 4 bases and J lost 4; bases outside the gene matches: 10. CDR3 residues: CASSPRDRGMRGNTIYF. CDR3 DNA: TGTGCCAGCAGCCCGCGGGACAGGGGCATGAGGGGAAACACCATATATTTT.

This clone came up a few times. This rearrangement joins TRBV9 to TRBJ1-1, with TRBD1 as a possible D gene (6 bases). Germline values: CDR1 SGDLS, CDR2 YYNGEE. The CDR3 length is 15 residues. Trimming removed 0 bases at V and 4 bases at J, with 13 bases between. CDR3 nucleotide sequence: TGTGCCAGCAGCGTAGGTGGGCAGGGGATCACTGAAGCTTTCTTT. Translating it yields CASSVGGQGITEAFF.

The chain couples TRBV5-8 to TRBJ2-1, with 16 bases identical to TRBD2. V gave up 4 bases and J gave up 5 bases; unmatched junction bases: 9. The V gene's germline CDR1 is SGHTS and CDR2 YDEGEE. This CDR3 contains 18 residues. In DNA, the CDR3 is TGTGCCAGCAGCGCTGCGGGGACTAGCGGGAGGGCCCACAATGAGCAGTTCTTC. Translating gives CASSAAGTSGRAHNEQFF.

The V and J genes are TRBV4-1 and TRBJ1-3; no clear D gene. V lost 0 bases to trimming and J lost 0 bases, with 3 bases between them. CDR1 MGHRA and CDR2 YSYEKL come from the germline V gene. This CDR3 has 14 residues. The CDR3 bases are TGCGCCAGCAGCCAAGAGAGCTCTGGAAACACCATATATTTT. As protein: CASSQESSGNTIYF.

On this clone itself: Germline and junction disagree at one end, which may indicate a read error. The genes are TRBV28 and TRBJ2-7; D perhaps matches TRBD1 (5 bases). From germline, CDR1 is MDHEN and CDR2 SYDVKM. The CDR3 extends over 12 amino acids. DNA for the CDR3: TGTGCCAGCAGTTTAAGAGAACAGGAACCCTCTTGG. As protein: CASSLREQEPSW. The complete variable domain, with remaining parts taken from reference TRBV28 and TRBJ2-7, reads DVKVTQSSRYLVKRTGEKVFLECVQDMDHENMFWYRQDPGLGLRLIYFSYDVKMKEKGDIPEGYSVSREKKERFSLILESASTNQTSMYLCASSLREQEPSWGPGTRLTVT.

This chain uses TRBV28 with TRBJ2-5; TRBD2 might be the D (6 bases). Between the trimmed V and J ends, which lost 5 bases and 6 bases, there was a span of 16 bases. Germline lookup yields CDR1 MDHEN and CDR2 SYDVKM. There are 14 residues in the CDR3. The CDR3 region has the DNA TGTGCCAGCAGTATCCCCCGGGGGTTGCAGACCCAGTACTTC. As protein: CASSIPRGLQTQYF. The full variable domain, with the rest looked up from reference TRBV28 and TRBJ2-5, is DVKVTQSSRYLVKRTGEKVFLECVQDMDHENMFWYRQDPGLGLRLIYFSYDVKMKEKGDIPEGYSVSREKKERFSLILESASTNQTSMYLCASSIPRGLQTQYFGPGTRLLVL.

The CDR3 DNA reads TGCGCCAGCAGCCAACCGGGACAGGGGATTTGGGAGCTGTTTTTT. Translation: CASSQPGQGIWELFF. The chain is built from TRBV4-1 and TRBJ2-2; 10 bases fit TRBD1. Germline trimming cut 2 bases from V and 9 bases from J; bases unmatched to any gene: 6. The CDR3 consists of 15 residues. Germline-derived CDR1 and CDR2 are MGHRA and YSYEKL.

The V and J genes are TRBV5-1 and TRBJ2-5, with 10 nucleotides matching TRBD2. Losses at the gene ends were 0 bases for V and 5 bases for J; bases not matched to a gene: 10. This CDR3 region has 17 residues. CDR1 is SGHRS, CDR2 YFSETQ, per germline. The CDR3 coding sequence is TGCGCCAGCAGCTTGGGGTTCCTAGCGGGAGAAATGGAGACCCAGTACTTC. It encodes CASSLGFLAGEMETQYF.

This chain connects TRBV6-5 to TRBJ1-2; 10 nucleotides line up with TRBD1. The CDR3 totals 13 residues. Germline-derived CDR1 and CDR2 are MNHEY and SVGAGI. After removal of 7 bases from V and 7 bases from J, the junction contained 6 bases not matched to a gene. CDR3 sequence reads: CASNPTGGSGYTF. CDR3 DNA: TGTGCCAGCAACCCGACAGGGGGCTCTGGCTACACCTTC.

As concerns this clone: The same CDR3 arises from other DNA sequences in this sample as well. The chain is built from TRBV6-5 and TRBJ2-7, with TRBD1 matching over 9 bases. This CDR3 comprises 13 residues. Germline loops: CDR1 MNHEY, CDR2 SVGAGI. The ends lost 6 bases at V and 2 bases at J; junction bases unmatched: 2. The CDR3 DNA follows: TGTGCCAGCAGCCGGGACAGGGCCTACGAGCAGTACTTC. Its translation is CASSRDRAYEQYF.